This T cell receptor beta chain is drawn from a study of blood T cell repertoires in COVID-19. Per the authors' pipeline: Amplification of reference gene primers was used by the study to estimate nucleated cell counts. Using immunoSEQ multiplex PCR, the repertoire was profiled, and TCRdb retains in-frame clones only, with some absent. V, J and clone size were drawn from that table, and D and trimming were deduced from the DNA. Here the sample spans about 220,000 clones, roughly four fifths being singletons. Residents of about two dozen US areas, aged about 18 to 95 years, made up the participants. Two negative PCRs, clearance, or symptom resolution were required of recovered Cohort 3 donors. The TCR was taken from a woman aged 60-75 years who had recovered from COVID-19. The source material was PBMCs or T cells enriched from blood (not recorded which).

The CDR3 region has the DNA TGTGCCAGCAGTCTTACTAGCGGCTACAATGAGCAGTTCTTC. Protein: CASSLTSGYNEQFF. The chain employs TRBV3-1 (or the pseudogene TRBV3-2) and TRBJ2-1, with 8 bases identical to TRBD2. The germline gives CDR1 LGHDT, CDR2 YNNKEL (reference sequence). Trimming cost V 6 bases and J 3 bases; bases outside gene matches: 4. There are 14 residues in the CDR3.